A single sample gave rise to the 21 T cell receptor beta chains below, sequenced in a study of shared clonotypes between healthy human individuals. Method: immunoSEQ multiplex PCR; TCRdb's copy keeps in-frame clones and lacks some. Among approximately 2,000,000 clones listed, 80% to 95% were seen once. The source material was naive CD4+ T cells from PBMCs. Specified subset: CD45RA+ positively selected. These receptor sequences come from a man aged 18 to 30 in good health. Some clones in this sample may be carry-over from other donors' samples.

The rearrangement links TRBV10-3 to TRBJ2-2, with 14 bases aligning to TRBD2. The CDR3 covers 21 residues. J gave up 5 bases and V 2 bases, and 16 bases lay outside the gene matches. Looked up from germline, CDR1 is ENHRY and CDR2 is SYGVKD. CDR3 sequence (DNA): TGTGCCATCAGTGAGACGGGGACGGGACAGCGGACTAGCGGGAGGACCGGGGAGCTGTTTTTT. Translation: CAISETGTGQRTSGRTGELFF.

The chain uses TRBV11-3 and TRBJ2-7; 8 bases match TRBD2. V was pared by 2 bases and J by 0 bases, with 6 bases of the junction left unmatched. Germline V gene lookup returns CDR1 SGHNT and CDR2 YENEEA. The CDR3 covers 16 residues. For the CDR3, the DNA is TGTGCCAGCAGCTTACCGGCGGGGGGTAGCTCCTACGAGCAGTACTTC. It specifies CASSLPAGGSSYEQYF.

The gene calls are TRBV28 and TRBJ1-1; a possible D gene is TRBD1 (5 bases). Trimming removed 10 bases at V and 6 bases at J, with 21 bases between. The CDR3 totals 14 residues. Per the germline V gene, CDR1 is MDHEN and CDR2 is SYDVKM. The CDR3 DNA follows: TGTGCCACCATCAGACGAGGGTCGGGGGCTGAAGCTTTCTTT. It encodes CATIRRGSGAEAFF.

This rearrangement joins TRBV4-1 to TRBJ2-1; 9 bases are shared with TRBD2. This CDR3 comprises 18 residues. CDR1 is MGHRA and CDR2 is YSYEKL in the germline V gene. The V segment lost 0 bases and the J segment 6 bases; nucleotides outside the gene matches: 12. CDR3 residues: CASSQDLISGRGGNEQFF. As DNA, the CDR3 is TGCGCCAGCAGCCAAGATCTAATTAGCGGGAGAGGTGGCAATGAGCAGTTCTTC.

This chain joins TRBV6-7 and TRBJ2-5; TRBD2 is a possible D gene (6 bases). TRBV6-7 is noted as an ORF with a role that remains uncertain. There are 16 residues in the CDR3. Trimming left V 2 bases short and J 5 bases short, with 18 bases between. The CDR3 region has the DNA TGTGCCAGCAGTTACCCGGGACTCCGGGCTAGGGAGACCCAGTACTTC. This encodes CASSYPGLRARETQYF.

V is TRBV9 and J is TRBJ2-5; D could derive from TRBD1 or TRBD2 (6 bases each). Germline CDR1 and CDR2: SGDLS and YYNGEE. The V and J ends lost 2 bases and 5 bases respectively, with 13 bases between them. The length of the CDR3 is 14 residues. CDR3 sequence: CASSVRGEKETQYF. The CDR3 DNA reads as TGTGCCAGCAGCGTTAGGGGGGAGAAGGAGACCCAGTACTTC. Full variable domain (rest looked up from reference TRBV9 and TRBJ2-5): DSGVTQTPKHLITATGQRVTLRCSPRSGDLSVYWYQQSLDQGLQFLIQYYNGEERAKGNILERFSAQQFPDLHSELNLSSLELGDSALYFCASSVRGEKETQYFGPGTRLLVL.

This chain joins TRBV7-9 and TRBJ1-2; 8 bases are a match to TRBD1. From germline, CDR1 is SEHNR and CDR2 FQNEAQ (reference sequence). The trim removed 5 bases at V and 6 bases at J, leaving 5 bases unmatched. The CDR3 extends over 13 amino acids. In nucleotides, the CDR3 is TGTGCCAGCAGCGCCAAGACAGGGGATGGCTACACCTTC. It specifies CASSAKTGDGYTF.

Turning to this clone: This CDR3 is also generated by other DNA sequences in the sample. This chain connects TRBV9 to TRBJ2-1, with 9 bases identical to TRBD1. The CDR3 is 15 residues long. V was pared by 3 bases and J by 4 bases, with 5 bases of the junction left unmatched. The V gene's germline CDR1 is SGDLS and CDR2 YYNGEE. The CDR3 loop reads CASSAGQGPYNEQFF. The DNA of the CDR3 is TGTGCCAGCAGCGCCGGACAGGGGCCTTACAATGAGCAGTTCTTC.

This clone occurred once. CDR3 region: CASTDLGGIQPQHF. CDR3 in DNA: TGTGCCAGCACCGACCTCGGGGGGATTCAGCCCCAGCATTTT. The V gene is TRBV28, the J gene TRBJ1-5, with a tentative D call TRBD1 (5 bases). V gave up 7 bases and J gave up 6 bases, with 16 bases separating them. This CDR3 is 14 amino acids long. Germline V gene sequence: CDR1 MDHEN, CDR2 SYDVKM.

This clone was detected only once. The chain couples TRBV30 to TRBJ2-7; TRBD1 aligns across 10 bases. In germline, CDR1 is GTSNPN, CDR2 SVGIG (reference sequence). V shed 2 bases and J 5 bases; nucleotides not matched to a gene: 6. CDR3 length: 14 residues. The CDR3 bases are TGTGCCTGGAGTTGGGACAGGGGAAGGGACGAGCAGTACTTC. Residues: CAWSWDRGRDEQYF.

This chain uses TRBV2 with TRBJ2-3; 14 bases are a match to TRBD2. The CDR3 contains 16 residues. The germline gives CDR1 SNHLY, CDR2 FYNNEI. The V and J ends lost 7 bases and 3 bases, in that order; junction bases with no gene match: 6. The CDR3 is CASNLGLAGATDTQYF. In DNA form, the CDR3 reads TGTGCCAGCAACCTGGGACTAGCGGGAGCGACAGATACGCAGTATTTT.

The sample holds one count of this clone. The chain couples TRBV7-8 to TRBJ1-1, with a possible D match to TRBD1 (6 bases). The CDR3 contains 12 residues. Germline-derived CDR1 and CDR2 are SGHVS and FQNEAQ. Trimming took 5 bases from V and 10 from J, leaving 14 bases between them. The chain's CDR3 is CASSEITGTAFF. CDR3 nucleotide sequence: TGTGCCAGCAGCGAAATAACAGGGACAGCTTTCTTT.

This chain uses TRBV5-1 with TRBJ2-1; no clear D gene. Germline CDR1 is SGHRS and CDR2 is YFSETQ. V was shortened by 5 bases and J by 7 bases, with 13 bases between the two germline ends. This CDR3 contains 13 residues. The CDR3 coding sequence is TGCGCCAGCAGTCAGGCCGTGGAGAATGAGCAGTTCTTC. Amino acid sequence: CASSQAVENEQFF.

The V call is TRBV30, the J call TRBJ1-2, with TRBD1 identical over 8 bases. Germline loops: CDR1 GTSNPN, CDR2 SVGIG (reference sequence). V shed 2 bases and J 5 bases; nucleotides not matched to a gene: 4. This CDR3 has 13 residues. The CDR3 DNA reads TGTGCCTGGAGTTTGGGACAGGCTTATGGCTACACCTTC. Protein product: CAWSLGQAYGYTF.

The chain uses TRBV11-2 and TRBJ1-2; 7 bases line up with TRBD1. Germline V gene lookup returns CDR1 SGHAT and CDR2 FQNNGV. After removal of 4 bases from V and 2 bases from J, the junction contained 10 bases not matched to a gene. CDR3 length: 16 residues. DNA for the CDR3: TGTGCCAGCAGCTCCAACCGACAGGGTGCAAACTATGGCTACACCTTC. It specifies CASSSNRQGANYGYTF.

This clone was detected a few times. The chain is built from TRBV5-1 and TRBJ1-1; no clear D. The CDR3 is 15 amino acids. The V end was cut by 0 bases, the J end by 1 base, with 10 bases between. Germline loops: CDR1 SGHRS, CDR2 YFSETQ. The CDR3 DNA reads TGCGCCAGCAGCTTGGAAGTCAGCCCGAACACTGAAGCTTTCTTT. It translates to CASSLEVSPNTEAFF.

This clone was found once. The gene calls are TRBV11-3 and TRBJ2-2; D possibly matches TRBD1 or TRBD2 (5 bases each). Germline values: CDR1 SGHNT, CDR2 YENEEA. The CDR3 contains 14 residues. V lost 5 bases to trimming and J lost 2 bases, with 9 bases between them. This chain's CDR3 is CASSKGPNTGELFF. The CDR3 DNA sequence: TGTGCCAGCAGCAAGGGACCAAACACCGGGGAGCTGTTTTTT.

The DNA of the CDR3 is TGTGCCAGCAGTCACCGGCCCTACAGAGAAAACACCATATATTTT. It codes for CASSHRPYRENTIYF. This sequence joins TRBV6-5 and TRBJ1-3; D gene ambiguous. This CDR3 has 15 residues. The germline V and J ends were trimmed by 5 bases and 6 bases, with 17 bases remaining between them. Germline CDR1 and CDR2: MNHEY and SVGAGI.

A note on this clone: Within the sample, other DNA sequences also encode this same CDR3. The chain is built from TRBV6-5 and TRBJ1-3; 10 positions match TRBD1. The CDR3 is 14 amino acids. Germline CDR1 MNHEY, CDR2 SVGAGI. The J segment lost 7 bases and the V segment lost 0 bases, leaving 0 bases of the junction unmatched. The CDR3 protein is CASSYSTGGNTIYF. CDR3 coding DNA: TGTGCCAGCAGTTACTCGACAGGGGGCAACACCATATATTTT.

This clone was counted only a few times. The V call is TRBV1, the J call TRBJ1-5. TRBV1 is annotated as a pseudogene. The CDR3 runs 18 residues. CDR3 bases: TGCACCAGCAGCCAGAGTTCGTACGTCAGCCTGAGCAATCAGCCCCAGCATTTT. Its translation: CTSSQSSYVSLSNQPQHF.

V usage is TRBV29-1 and J usage is TRBJ2-7, with TRBD1 identical over 11 bases. There are 13 residues in the CDR3. Trimming cost V 7 bases and J 3 bases; bases outside gene matches: 5. Germline loops: CDR1 SQVTM, CDR2 ANQGSEA. The CDR3 coding sequence is TGCAGCGGTAACGGGACAGGGGGCTACGAGCAGTACTTC. Its translation is CSGNGTGGYEQYF.